This T cell receptor beta chain was captured in a study of lymphopenia after photon versus proton radiotherapy. Repertoires were generated with immunoSEQ multiplex PCR, while TCRdb's copy carries only in-frame clones and drops some. The table includes 17,000 or so clones, 75% to 90% detected once. The TCR comes from a man in his 70s with pancreatic cancer. Specimen: peripheral blood, collected from a patient treated with proton-based radiotherapy.

CDR3 nucleotides: TGCGCCAGCAGTGAGGAGCGGGAGGGCCTCAGGCATGAGCAGTTCTTC. Its protein product is CASSEEREGLRHEQFF. The gene calls are TRBV10-1 and TRBJ2-1; 10 nucleotides line up with TRBD2. V was clipped by 2 bases and J by 8 bases; unmatched bases: 9. The CDR3 is 16 amino acids. Per the germline V gene, CDR1 is WNHNN and CDR2 is SYGVQD (reference sequence).